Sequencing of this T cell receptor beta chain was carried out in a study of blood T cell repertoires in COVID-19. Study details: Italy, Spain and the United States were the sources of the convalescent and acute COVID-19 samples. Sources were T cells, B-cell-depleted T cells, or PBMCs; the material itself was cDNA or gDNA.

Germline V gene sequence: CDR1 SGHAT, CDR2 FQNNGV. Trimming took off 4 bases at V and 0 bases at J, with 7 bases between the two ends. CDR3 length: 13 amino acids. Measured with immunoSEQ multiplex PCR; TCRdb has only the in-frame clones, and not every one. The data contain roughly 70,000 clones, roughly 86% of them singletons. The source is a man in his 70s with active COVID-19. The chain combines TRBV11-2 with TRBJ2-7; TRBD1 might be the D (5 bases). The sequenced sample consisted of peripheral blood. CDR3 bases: TGTGCCAGCAGCTATGACAGCTCCTACGAGCAGTACTTC. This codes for CASSYDSSYEQYF. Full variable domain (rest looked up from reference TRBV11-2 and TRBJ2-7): EAGVAQSPRYKIIEKRQSVAFWCNPISGHATLYWYQQILGQGPKLLIQFQNNGVVDDSQLPKDRFSAERLKGVDSTLKIQPAKLEDSAVYLCASSYDSSYEQYFGPGTRLTVT.